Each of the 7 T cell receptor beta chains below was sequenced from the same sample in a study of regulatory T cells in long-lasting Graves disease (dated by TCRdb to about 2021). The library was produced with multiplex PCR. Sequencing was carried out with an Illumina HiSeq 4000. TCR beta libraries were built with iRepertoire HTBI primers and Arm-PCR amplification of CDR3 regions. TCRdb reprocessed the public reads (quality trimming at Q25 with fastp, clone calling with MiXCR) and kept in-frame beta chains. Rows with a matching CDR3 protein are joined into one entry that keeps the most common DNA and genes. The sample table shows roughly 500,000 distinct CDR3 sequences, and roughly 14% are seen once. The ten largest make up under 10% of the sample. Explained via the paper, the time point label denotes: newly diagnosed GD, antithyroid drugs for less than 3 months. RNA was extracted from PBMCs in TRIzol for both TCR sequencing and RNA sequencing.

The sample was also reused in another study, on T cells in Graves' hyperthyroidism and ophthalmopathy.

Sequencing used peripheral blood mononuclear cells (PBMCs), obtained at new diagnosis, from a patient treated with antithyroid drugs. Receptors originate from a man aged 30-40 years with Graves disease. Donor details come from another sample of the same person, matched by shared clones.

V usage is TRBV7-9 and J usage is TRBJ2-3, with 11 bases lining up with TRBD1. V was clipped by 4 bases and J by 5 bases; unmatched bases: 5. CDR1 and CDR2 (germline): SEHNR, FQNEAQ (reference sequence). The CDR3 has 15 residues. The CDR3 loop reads CASSSDRGRKDTQYF. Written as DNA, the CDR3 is TGTGCCAGCAGCTCGGACAGGGGGCGTAAAGATACGCAGTATTTT.

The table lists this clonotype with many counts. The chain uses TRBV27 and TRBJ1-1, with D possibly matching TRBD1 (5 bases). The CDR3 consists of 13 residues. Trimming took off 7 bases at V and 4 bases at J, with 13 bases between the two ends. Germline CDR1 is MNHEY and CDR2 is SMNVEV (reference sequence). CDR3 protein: CASNYPGGTEAFF. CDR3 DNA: TGTGCCAGCAACTACCCCGGGGGCACTGAAGCTTTCTTT.

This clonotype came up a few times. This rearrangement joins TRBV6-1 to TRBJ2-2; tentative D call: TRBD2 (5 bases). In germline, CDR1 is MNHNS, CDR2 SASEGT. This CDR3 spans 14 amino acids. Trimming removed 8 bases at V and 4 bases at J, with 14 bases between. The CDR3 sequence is CASRGSLSTGELFF. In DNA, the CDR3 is TGTGCCAGCCGGGGTAGTCTGTCCACCGGGGAGCTGTTTTTT.

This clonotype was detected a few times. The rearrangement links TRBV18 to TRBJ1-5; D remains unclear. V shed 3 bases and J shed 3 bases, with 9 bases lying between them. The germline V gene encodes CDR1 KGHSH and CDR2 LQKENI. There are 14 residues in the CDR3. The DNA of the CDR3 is TGTGCCAGCTCACCTTCGGCAGACAATCAGCCCCAGCATTTT. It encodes CASSPSADNQPQHF.

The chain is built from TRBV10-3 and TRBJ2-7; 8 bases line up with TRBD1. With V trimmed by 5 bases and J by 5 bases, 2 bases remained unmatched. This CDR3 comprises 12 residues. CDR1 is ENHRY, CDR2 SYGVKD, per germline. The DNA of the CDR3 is TGTGCCATCAGTTTGGACAGGGACGAGCAGTACTTC. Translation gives CAISLDRDEQYF.

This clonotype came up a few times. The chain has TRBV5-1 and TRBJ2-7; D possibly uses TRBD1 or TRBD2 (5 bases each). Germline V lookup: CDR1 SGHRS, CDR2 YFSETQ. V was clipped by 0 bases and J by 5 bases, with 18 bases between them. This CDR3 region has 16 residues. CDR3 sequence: CASSLGRSGTPDEQYF. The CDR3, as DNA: TGCGCCAGCAGCTTGGGAAGGTCTGGGACCCCTGACGAGCAGTACTTC.

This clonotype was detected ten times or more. The CDR3 sequence is CASSLNRGSYNEQFF. The CDR3 DNA is TGTGCCAGCAGCTTAAACAGGGGATCCTACAATGAGCAGTTCTTC. The chain employs TRBV11-2 and TRBJ2-1, with 7 nucleotides matching TRBD1. Germline values: CDR1 SGHAT, CDR2 FQNNGV. V trimming: 2 bases; J trimming: 1 base; junction bases outside the gene matches: 2. This CDR3 is 15 amino acids long.